Sequencing of this T cell receptor (beta chain) was carried out in a study of identical twins. The CDR3 totals 15 residues. CDR1 and CDR2 from the germline V gene are SGHTA and FQGNSA. Trimming took 5 bases from V and 4 from J, leaving 18 bases between them. This clonotype was recorded a few times. TCRdb fed the 5' RACE reads into MiXCR, producing one record per CDR3 protein. The sample has some 460,000 distinct CDR3 sequences; 12% to 15% are singletons. Everyone who donated was a healthy Caucasian. In addition, the sample was reused for a study of yellow fever vaccine responses in identical twins.

This clonotype was sampled from a woman between 18 and 30 years old in good health. The chain carries TRBV7-2 and TRBJ2-7; TRBD1 might be the D (5 bases). Sequencing was done on a sample of CD4+ T cells sorted from blood. The CDR3 DNA reads as TGTGCCAGCAGCGGACATAGGGGCCTCCAATACGAGCAGTACTTC. Translation: CASSGHRGLQYEQYF.